The T cell receptor beta chain described here comes from a study of tissue T cells after allogeneic stem cell transplantation. The V end was cut by 0 bases, the J end by 6 bases, with 10 bases between. Germline CDR1 reads MSHET; CDR2 reads SYDVDS. This CDR3 is 14 amino acids long. As regards this clone: What it binds is not known. The gene symbols are mouse symbols. The CDR3 end is not reached by the read, which stops 1 residue before it; the germline J gene fills it in.

Study-wide results and caveats: Shared clones across patients were few; motif clustering revealed tissue-specific shared signatures. In patients and mice, blood and spleen missed much of tissue repertoire. Anatomically similar tissues had similar TCR repertoires within each patient.

This table comes from immunoSEQ multiplex PCR, and its TCRdb copy is limited to in-frame clones, with some not included. The table has some 3,500 clones, 49% seen once. Time point in this sample: mouse harvest day 14 after allogeneic transplant. The graft held 10^6 splenic CD5+ T cells and 10^7 T-cell-depleted bone marrow cells. The sequence came from a female BALB/c mouse given C57BL/6 T cells with graft-versus-host disease after an allogeneic hematopoietic cell transplant. Sequencing was performed on gut tissue. The J gene is TRBJ2-4, the V gene TRBV29, with D perhaps matching TRBD2 (7 bases). The CDR3 sequence: CASSLSGGANTLYF. The sequenced part of the CDR3 DNA is TGTGCTAGCAGTTTATCGGGGGGCGCGAACACCTTGTAC. Variable domain in full (rest from reference TRBV29 and TRBJ2-4): DMKVTQMPRYLIKRMGENVLLECGQDMSHETMYWYRQDPGLGLQLIYISYDVDSNSEGDIPKGYRVSRKKREHFSLILDSAKTNQTSVYFCASSLSGGANTLYFGAGTRLSVL.